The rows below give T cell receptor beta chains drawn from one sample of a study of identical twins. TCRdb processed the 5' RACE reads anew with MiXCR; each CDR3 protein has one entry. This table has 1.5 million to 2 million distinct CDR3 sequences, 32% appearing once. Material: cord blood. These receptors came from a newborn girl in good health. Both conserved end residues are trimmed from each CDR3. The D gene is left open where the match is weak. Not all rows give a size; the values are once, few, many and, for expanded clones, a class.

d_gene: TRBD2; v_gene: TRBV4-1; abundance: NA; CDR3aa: ASSQGRGVVYNEQF
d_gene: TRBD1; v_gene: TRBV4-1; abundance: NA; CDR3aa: ASSQVPLLTGGSEAF
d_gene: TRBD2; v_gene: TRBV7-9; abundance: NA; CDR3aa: ASSLRLAGSNEQF
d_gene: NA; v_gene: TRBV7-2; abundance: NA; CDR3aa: ASSLESGPYNEQF
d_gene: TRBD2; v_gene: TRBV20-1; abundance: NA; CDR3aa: SARDRAGGRHNEQF
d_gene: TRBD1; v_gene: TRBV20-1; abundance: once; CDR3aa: SASGGQGGTEAF
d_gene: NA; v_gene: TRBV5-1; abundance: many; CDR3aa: ASSLRGEYGYT
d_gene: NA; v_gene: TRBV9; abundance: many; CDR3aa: ASSVFDDNEQF
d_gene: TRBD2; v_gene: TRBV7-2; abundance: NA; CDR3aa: ASSLDPTAGSQY
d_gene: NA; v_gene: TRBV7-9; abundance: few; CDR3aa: ASSFYSPNEQF
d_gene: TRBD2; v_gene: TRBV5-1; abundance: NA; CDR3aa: ASSLRTSGGRTDTQY
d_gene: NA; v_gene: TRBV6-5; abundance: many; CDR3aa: ASSPDGSSYNEQF
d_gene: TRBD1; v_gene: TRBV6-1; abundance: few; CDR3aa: ASSWTGKIGYT
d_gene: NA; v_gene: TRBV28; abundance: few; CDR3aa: ASSSPGAGDEKLF
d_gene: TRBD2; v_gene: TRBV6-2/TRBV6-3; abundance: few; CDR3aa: ASSYKLAPSSYNEQF
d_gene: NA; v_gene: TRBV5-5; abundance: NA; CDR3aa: ASSPSDSPSCGYT
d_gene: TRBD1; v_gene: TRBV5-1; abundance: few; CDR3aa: ASSVRGQRNSPLH
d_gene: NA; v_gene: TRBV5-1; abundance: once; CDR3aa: ASSLDMWGETQY
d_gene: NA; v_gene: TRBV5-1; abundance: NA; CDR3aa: ASSRGRVNTDTQY
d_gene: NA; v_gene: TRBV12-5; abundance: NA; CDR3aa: ASGPDRMGDTQY
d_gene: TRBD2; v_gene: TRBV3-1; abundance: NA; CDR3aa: ASSQGGSGRSYGVYNEQF
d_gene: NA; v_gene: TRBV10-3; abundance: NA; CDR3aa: AISVGAGYT
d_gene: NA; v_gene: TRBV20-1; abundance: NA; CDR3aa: SARGKYRDGLAKNIQY
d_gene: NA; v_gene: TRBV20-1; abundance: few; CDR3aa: SASKGGDGYT
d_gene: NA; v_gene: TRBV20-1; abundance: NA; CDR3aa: SAGRRANEQF
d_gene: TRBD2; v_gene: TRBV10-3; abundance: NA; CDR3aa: AISESPATSGRAVTTQY
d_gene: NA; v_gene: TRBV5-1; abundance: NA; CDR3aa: ASSLVTSLSTDTQY
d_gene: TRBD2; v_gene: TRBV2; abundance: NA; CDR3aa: ASRAGGTGELF
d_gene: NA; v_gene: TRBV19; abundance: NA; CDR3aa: ASSILSGTGANVLT
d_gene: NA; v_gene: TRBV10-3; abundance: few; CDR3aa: AISPSGRRYEQY
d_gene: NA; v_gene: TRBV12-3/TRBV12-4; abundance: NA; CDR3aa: ASSLRRSRTDTQY